The T cell receptor (beta chain) under discussion was sequenced for a study of patients and donors after allogeneic stem cell transplantation. This clonotype was seen only a few times. CDR1 MNHEY and CDR2 SVGEGT come from the germline V gene. Trimming shortened V by 4 bases and J by 2 bases, and 15 bases separated the two germline ends. The CDR3 extends over 15 amino acids. Via MiXCR, TCRdb re-called the RT-PCR reads, giving one row per CDR3 protein. In the table there are about 74,000 distinct CDR3 sequences, around 27% of which are singletons. The sequence was collected from a human donor who was either an allogeneic HSCT recipient or a stem cell or donor lymphocyte infusion donor (not recorded which). It is not recorded whose cells these are; they may come from a transplant donor. Source material: blood, either unsorted or a sorted T cell fraction (not recorded which). The V call is TRBV6-2 or TRBV6-3, the J call TRBJ2-7; D perhaps matches TRBD2 (6 bases). CDR3 amino acids: CASSSLGGHTYEQYF. CDR3 DNA: TGTGCCAGCAGTTCCCTCGGGGGTCATACCTACGAGCAGTACTTC.